The sample holds one count of the clone carrying this TCR beta chain. This entry is derived from a study of blood T cell repertoires in COVID-19. About the research overall: The origin of the acute and convalescent COVID-19 samples was the United States, Italy and Spain. The cDNA or gDNA used as material had been derived from T cells, B-cell-depleted T cells, or PBMCs.

This CDR3 has 13 amino acids. Germline V lookup: CDR1 MDHEN, CDR2 SYDVKM. The V end was cut by 5 bases, the J end by 6 bases, with 11 bases between. In the original processing: How many nucleated cells were present was estimated from reference gene primer amplification. Method: immunoSEQ multiplex PCR; TCRdb's copy keeps in-frame clones and lacks some. That table supplies the V and J calls and clone size; D and trimming were determined from the DNA. Of under 350,000 clones in the sample, 85% were seen once. This receptor was identified in a human donor in a cohort sampled during active COVID-19. V is TRBV28 and J is TRBJ1-5, with D possibly TRBD1 on 6 matching bases. The sequencing sample was made of peripheral blood. The CDR3 reads CASSRTVRQPQHF. In DNA, the CDR3 is TGTGCCAGCAGTCGGACAGTTCGTCAGCCCCAGCATTTT.